The clone carrying this T cell receptor beta chain was detected only a few times. The protocol was immunoSEQ multiplex PCR, while the TCRdb copy is restricted to in-frame clones and leaves out a portion. The data contain over 110,000 clones, more than 60% of them seen just once; the ten biggest clones take up roughly 14%. The data are from a study of blood T cell repertoires in COVID-19. Study summary: Samples of COVID-19 (acute and convalescent) were obtained from the United States, Italy and Spain. The cDNA or gDNA used as material had been derived from T cells, B-cell-depleted T cells, or PBMCs.

Germline V gives CDR1 MNHEY, CDR2 SVGAGI. The CDR3 totals 15 residues. Trimming at V came to 6 bases and at J to 8 bases, leaving 7 bases not matched to a gene. The gene calls are TRBV6-5 and TRBJ1-6; TRBD1 agrees at 10 bases. Sequencing was done on a sample of peripheral blood. The source of this sequence is a man aged 80 or over with acute or convalescent COVID-19. The CDR3 region has the DNA TGTGCCAGCAGAGCCGGGACAGGGGTGGATTCACCCCTCCACTTT. Protein product: CASRAGTGVDSPLHF.